A single sample gave rise to the 6 T cell receptor beta chains below, sequenced in a study of T-cell memory formation after mild COVID-19. TCRdb reprocessed the 5' RACE reads via MiXCR and lists one record per CDR3 protein. The sample holds 200,000 to 300,000 distinct CDR3 sequences, roughly 10% seen once. Specimen: PBMCs or a T cell subset sorted from them (not recorded which). These receptor sequences come from a man aged 18 to 29 who had mild COVID-19 (a few samples of this study predate the infection). Cell type and time point are not known.

This clonotype was found a few times. CDR3 amino acids: CAISESYGRETQYF. DNA of the CDR3: TGTGCCATCAGTGAGTCATATGGTCGAGAGACCCAGTACTTC. The chain recombines TRBV10-3 with TRBJ2-5, with D hard to call. Looked up from germline, CDR1 is ENHRY and CDR2 is SYGVKD. This CDR3 contains 14 residues. V was clipped by 0 bases and J by 4 bases, with 9 bases between them.

This clonotype appeared a few times. This sequence joins TRBV12-3 or TRBV12-4 and TRBJ2-7, with D unclear. The CDR3 is 14 amino acids. V was shortened by 3 bases and J by 3 bases, with 12 bases between the two germline ends. CDR3 protein: CASSFWAGDYEQYF. CDR3 coding DNA: TGTGCCAGCAGTTTCTGGGCAGGCGACTACGAGCAGTACTTC.

There are a few counts of this clonotype. The gene calls are TRBV30 and TRBJ1-1, with 11 bases matching TRBD1. Germline V gives CDR1 GTSNPN, CDR2 SVGIG (reference sequence). V dropped 3 bases and J dropped 11; count of bases not matched to a gene: 8. The length of the CDR3 is 13 residues. In nucleotides, the CDR3 is TGTGCCTGGAGCGAGGACAGGGGGCGGGCGGCTTTCTTT. Amino acid sequence: CAWSEDRGRAAFF.

The chain is built from TRBV29-1 and TRBJ1-2; a weak D match, TRBD1 (5 bases). With 4 bases removed from V and 4 bases from J, the gap between germline ends came to 7 bases. CDR1 is SQVTM, CDR2 ANQGSEA, per germline. There are 11 residues in the CDR3. The CDR3 spells CSVVDTYGYTF. CDR3 DNA sequence: TGCAGCGTTGTGGACACCTATGGCTACACCTTC.

This clonotype has a handful of counts. V and J are TRBV12-3 or TRBV12-4 and TRBJ1-5; D remains unclear. CDR3 size: 14 residues. Trimming took off 6 bases at V and 0 bases at J, with 9 bases between the two ends. The CDR3 bases are TGTGCCAGCAGACCCCGCGGTAGCAATCAGCCCCAGCATTTT. This encodes CASRPRGSNQPQHF.

The V call is TRBV6-5, the J call TRBJ1-4, with D unclear. V was clipped by 0 bases and J by 7 bases, with 9 bases between them. The germline V gene encodes CDR1 MNHEY and CDR2 SVGAGI. The CDR3 spans 14 residues. The CDR3 loop reads CASSYSTWAEKLFF. The CDR3 DNA follows: TGTGCCAGCAGTTACTCCACCTGGGCTGAAAAACTGTTTTTT.